The 29 T cell receptor beta chains below come from one sample, sequenced in a study of identical twins. TCRdb re-analysed the 5' RACE reads in MiXCR, keeping a single row per CDR3 protein. The table shows more than 350,000 distinct CDR3 sequences, with approximately 10% occurring only once. The sample taken for sequencing was naive T cells sorted from blood. All receptors derive from a woman aged 45 to 65 in good health.

The rearrangement joins TRBV5-1 to TRBJ1-2; 8 positions match TRBD1. Germline CDR1 and CDR2: SGHRS and YFSETQ. This CDR3 is 14 amino acids long. J lost 4 bases, V lost 5 bases, and 7 bases had no gene match. The CDR3 here is CASRRDRSLYGYTF. Written as DNA, the CDR3 is TGCGCCAGCAGACGGGACAGGTCCCTCTATGGCTACACCTTC.

This clonotype was counted a few times. The chain carries TRBV4-1 and TRBJ2-3; D call uncertain. Germline assignment: CDR1 MGHRA and CDR2 YSYEKL. This CDR3 spans 14 amino acids. Trimming removed 1 base at V and 6 bases at J, with 11 bases between. The CDR3 is CASSQGVLADTQYF. The CDR3 DNA follows: TGCGCCAGCAGCCAAGGAGTGTTGGCGGATACGCAGTATTTT.

Many counts were recorded for this clonotype. V usage is TRBV30 and J usage is TRBJ2-3; possibly TRBD1 for D (6 bases). Germline V gene sequence: CDR1 GTSNPN, CDR2 SVGIG (reference sequence). Deletions cut 3 bases from V and 5 bases from J, with 9 bases between. The CDR3 sequence is 12 residues long. As DNA, the CDR3 is TGTGCCTGGAGCCCAGGGGTAGATACGCAGTATTTT. Translation gives CAWSPGVDTQYF. Full variable domain (outside the CDR3, taken from reference TRBV30 and TRBJ2-3): SQTIHQWPATLVQPVGSPLSLECTVEGTSNPNLYWYRQAAGRGLQLLFYSVGIGQISSEVPQNLSASRPQDRQFILSSKKLLLSDSGFYLCAWSPGVDTQYFGPGTRLTVL.

The chain uses TRBV20-1 and TRBJ2-1; the match to TRBD2 covers 13 bases. Germline V gene data show CDR1 as DFQATT and CDR2 as SNEGSKA (reference sequence). Trimming took 6 bases from V and 9 from J; bases not matched to a gene: 8. The CDR3 runs to 14 residues. CDR3 sequence reads: CSATGLAGIIEQFF. The CDR3 coding sequence is TGCAGTGCGACGGGACTAGCGGGAATTATTGAGCAGTTCTTC.

The chain recombines TRBV28 with TRBJ2-7; 10 nucleotides agree with TRBD1. The CDR3 is 15 residues long. With 6 bases clipped from V and 2 bases from J, the junction kept 7 bases outside the gene matches. Per the germline V gene, CDR1 is MDHEN and CDR2 is SYDVKM. The CDR3 region is CASSIDRGPPYEQYV. The CDR3 bases are TGTGCCAGCAGCATTGACAGGGGGCCCCCCTACGAGCAGTACGTC.

The V call is TRBV20-1, the J call TRBJ2-3; the D is unclear. V lost 0 bases, J lost 2 bases, and 9 bases lay in between. The CDR3 consists of 14 residues. Germline V CDR1 and CDR2: DFQATT, SNEGSKA (reference sequence). CDR3 sequence (DNA): TGCAGTGCTAGAGAAAGCGCAACCACAGATACGCAGTATTTT. It codes for CSARESATTDTQYF.

This clonotype came up a few times. This CDR3 reads CSARRQFTEAFF. The DNA for the CDR3 is TGCAGTGCTAGAAGGCAGTTCACTGAAGCTTTCTTT. The chain links TRBV20-1 to TRBJ1-1, with D uncertain. Germline V gene data show CDR1 as DFQATT and CDR2 as SNEGSKA (reference sequence). This CDR3 region has 12 residues. Trimming cost V 2 bases and J 4 bases, with 8 bases left between them.

V and J are TRBV20-1 and TRBJ2-4; D may be TRBD2 (6 bases). This CDR3 is 13 amino acids long. Germline lookup yields CDR1 DFQATT and CDR2 SNEGSKA (reference sequence). V lost 6 bases and J lost 0, with 9 bases in between. The CDR3 bases are TGCAGTGCGCCGGGGGTAGCCAAAAACATTCAGTACTTC. It encodes CSAPGVAKNIQYF.

The chain is built from TRBV7-6 and TRBJ2-5; 11 bases line up with TRBD2. Germline CDR1 SGHVS, CDR2 FNYEAQ. Losses at the gene ends were 3 bases for V and 4 bases for J; bases not matched to a gene: 10. This CDR3 has 17 residues. The CDR3 is CASSFPTSGRDAETQYF. The CDR3 DNA reads TGTGCCAGCAGCTTCCCTACTAGCGGGAGAGATGCAGAGACCCAGTACTTC.

In this sample, this clonotype turned up a few times. The chain joins TRBV14 to TRBJ2-1, with 10 bases aligning to TRBD2. The CDR3 extends over 19 amino acids. Per germline, CDR1 SGHDN and CDR2 FVKESK. Trimming at V came to 5 bases and at J to 7 bases, leaving 20 bases not matched to a gene. As DNA, the CDR3 is TGTGCCAGCAGCATTCCCCCCTTAGCGGGAGGAGGATTCAGGAATGAGCAGTTCTTC. The encoded protein is CASSIPPLAGGGFRNEQFF.

This clonotype was detected many times. The chain employs TRBV5-1 and TRBJ2-1; D might be TRBD1 (6 bases). The length of the CDR3 is 15 residues. Trimming pared 2 bases from V and 3 bases from J, leaving 12 bases between. Germline V lookup: CDR1 SGHRS, CDR2 YFSETQ. This CDR3 is CASSFGQGNYNEQFF. The CDR3 DNA sequence: TGCGCCAGCAGCTTCGGGCAGGGGAACTACAATGAGCAGTTCTTC.

This clonotype was counted many times. The chain couples TRBV6-5 to TRBJ2-3, with 8 bases aligning to TRBD2. CDR1 is MNHEY and CDR2 is SVGAGI in the germline V gene. The CDR3 spans 18 residues. After removal of 4 bases from V and 3 bases from J, the junction contained 15 bases not matched to a gene. CDR3 loop: CASSFSLRAGARTDTQYF. CDR3 nucleotides: TGTGCCAGCAGTTTCAGCCTTAGAGCGGGAGCGCGAACAGATACGCAGTATTTT.

This clonotype was seen only a few times. The chain joins TRBV5-6 to TRBJ2-1; D may match TRBD1 or TRBD2 (6 bases each). Between the trimmed V and J ends, which lost 3 bases and 9 bases, there was a span of 10 bases. The CDR3 spans 12 residues. Germline assignment: CDR1 SGHDT and CDR2 YYEEEE. The CDR3 loop is CASSSEGVEQFF. Here the CDR3 DNA reads TGTGCCAGCAGCTCGGAGGGGGTTGAGCAGTTCTTC.

This clonotype was detected a few times. The V gene is TRBV20-1, the J gene TRBJ2-5; tentative D call: TRBD1 (6 bases). Germline V gene sequence: CDR1 DFQATT, CDR2 SNEGSKA (reference sequence). CDR3 length equals 14 residues. With 4 bases removed from V and 3 bases from J, the gap between germline ends came to 15 bases. The CDR3: CSAKQGDWKETQYF. The DNA for the CDR3 is TGCAGTGCTAAACAGGGAGATTGGAAAGAGACCCAGTACTTC.

This sequence joins TRBV27 and TRBJ1-5, with D unresolved. The CDR3 runs 15 residues. Trimming removed 5 bases at V and 6 bases at J, with 17 bases between. The germline V gene has CDR1 MNHEY and CDR2 SMNVEV (reference sequence). CDR3 sequence reads: CASSPSMTRGQPQHF. CDR3 DNA sequence: TGTGCCAGCAGTCCATCCATGACAAGAGGTCAGCCCCAGCATTTT.

The chain recombines TRBV7-9 with TRBJ1-2; D unclear. In germline, CDR1 is SEHNR, CDR2 FQNEAQ (reference sequence). The CDR3 length is 12 residues. V lost 5 bases, J lost 8 bases, and 12 bases lay in between. CDR3 loop: CASSDTAGGYTF. The CDR3, as DNA: TGTGCCAGCAGCGATACGGCGGGAGGCTACACCTTC.

This clonotype has only a few counts. V and J are TRBV5-1 and TRBJ1-1; D is unclear. Between the trimmed V and J ends, which lost 1 base and 8 bases, there was a span of 9 bases. CDR1 and CDR2 from the germline V gene are SGHRS and YFSETQ. The CDR3 extends over 12 amino acids. The CDR3 nucleotides read TGCGCCAGCAGCTTGAGAGGAGTGGAAGCTTTCTTT. Its translation: CASSLRGVEAFF.

The rearrangement uses TRBV7-3 and TRBJ2-7; D might be TRBD2 (5 bases). The CDR3 length is 13 residues. Germline CDR1 and CDR2: SGHTA and FQGTGA. V lost 1 base and J 5 bases, leaving 9 bases between the germline ends. CDR3 nucleotides: TGTGCCAGCAGCTTAATCGGAGGAGACGAGCAGTACTTC. It encodes CASSLIGGDEQYF.

This clonotype was detected a few times. J is TRBJ2-5 and V is TRBV20-1, with 10 nucleotides matching TRBD2. The length of the CDR3 is 17 residues. V was clipped by 5 bases and J by 2 bases; unmatched bases: 14. CDR1 and CDR2 from the germline V gene are DFQATT and SNEGSKA (reference sequence). CDR3 amino acids: CSAGPLGLAALQETQYF. The DNA of the CDR3 is TGCAGTGCTGGACCTCTAGGACTAGCGGCCCTACAAGAGACCCAGTACTTC.

This clonotype was observed at least ten times. V gene TRBV2 combines with J gene TRBJ2-7; a possible D gene is TRBD2 (6 bases). The CDR3 sequence is 15 residues long. The V end was cut by 5 bases, the J end by 6 bases, with 20 bases between. Germline V gene data show CDR1 as SNHLY and CDR2 as FYNNEI. The CDR3 region has the DNA TGTGCCAGCAGTACCACCCAAGCGGGTTGGCGCGAGCAGTACTTC. Its protein product is CASSTTQAGWREQYF.

This clonotype was counted between two and nine times. The chain links TRBV3-1 to TRBJ2-3; 9 nucleotides align to TRBD1. The CDR3 length is 14 residues. CDR1 is LGHDT, CDR2 YNNKEL, per germline (reference sequence). V lost 5 bases, J lost 3 bases, and 3 bases stayed unmatched. CDR3: CASSAQGATDTQYF. CDR3 nucleotides: TGTGCCAGCAGCGCACAGGGGGCTACAGATACGCAGTATTTT.

The V gene is TRBV5-1, the J gene TRBJ2-3; no clear D gene. Germline V gives CDR1 SGHRS, CDR2 YFSETQ. V was pared by 2 bases and J by 2 bases, with 12 bases between. The CDR3 is 15 amino acids. This CDR3 reads CASSFEPSFTDTQYF. For the CDR3, the DNA is TGCGCCAGCAGCTTCGAGCCCTCTTTCACAGATACGCAGTATTTT.

V usage is TRBV12-5 and J usage is TRBJ2-4; no definite D call. The CDR3 sequence is 12 residues long. CDR1 LGHNT and CDR2 FRNRAP come from the germline V gene. V lost 8 bases to trimming and J lost 16 bases, with 21 bases between them. The CDR3 bases are TGTGCTAGTCCATACCCGACGTTTGTGGGTTACTTC. Residues: CASPYPTFVGYF.

The genes are TRBV20-1 and TRBJ2-1, with D possibly being TRBD1 (5 bases). CDR3 length: 13 residues. The germline gives CDR1 DFQATT, CDR2 SNEGSKA (reference sequence). With 1 base removed from V and 7 bases from J, the gap between germline ends came to 11 bases. CDR3 in amino acids: CSARGGRLNEQFF. As DNA, the CDR3 is TGCAGTGCTAGAGGGGGCCGTTTAAATGAGCAGTTCTTC.

This clonotype has a handful of counts. This sequence joins TRBV25-1 and TRBJ1-1; D perhaps matches TRBD1 (6 bases). Between the trimmed V and J ends, which lost 8 bases and 8 bases, there was a span of 18 bases. Germline assignment: CDR1 MGHDK and CDR2 SYGVNS. The CDR3 runs to 13 residues. This chain's CDR3 is CASEDRQGLEAFF. CDR3 DNA: TGTGCCAGCGAGGATCGTCAGGGGCTAGAAGCTTTCTTT.

The table lists this clonotype with a few counts. The CDR3 DNA follows: TGCAGTGCTAGAAGGAGCTTACTAGCGGGAGGAACCCTGGGCTATGATGAGCAGTTCTTC. It encodes CSARRSLLAGGTLGYDEQFF. The J gene is TRBJ2-1, the V gene TRBV20-1, with 12 bases identical to TRBD2. The J segment lost 8 bases and the V segment lost 2 bases, leaving 22 bases of the junction unmatched. This CDR3 spans 20 amino acids. Germline CDR1 DFQATT, CDR2 SNEGSKA (reference sequence).

This chain links TRBV10-3 with TRBJ2-1; D is possibly TRBD1 (6 bases). Per germline, CDR1 ENHRY and CDR2 SYGVKD. This CDR3 spans 15 amino acids. V was shortened by 0 bases and J by 7 bases, with 13 bases between the two germline ends. CDR3 residues: CAISESVPRGNEQFF. The CDR3 nucleotides read TGTGCCATCAGTGAGTCGGTACCGAGGGGGAATGAGCAGTTCTTC.

The rearrangement uses TRBV9 and TRBJ2-7, with 16 nucleotides matching TRBD2. Germline trimming cut 4 bases from V and 6 bases from J; bases unmatched to any gene: 13. The CDR3 covers 18 residues. CDR1 SGDLS and CDR2 YYNGEE come from the germline V gene. CDR3 in amino acids: CASSKSGLAGGPTSEQYF. CDR3 nucleotides: TGTGCCAGCAGCAAGTCGGGACTAGCGGGAGGGCCTACCAGCGAGCAGTACTTC.

The chain joins TRBV25-1 to TRBJ1-5, with a weak D call TRBD1 (6 bases). V gave up 6 bases and J gave up 5 bases, with 14 bases separating them. CDR1 and CDR2 (germline): MGHDK, SYGVNS. This CDR3 region has 14 residues. The CDR3 DNA is TGTGCCAGCAGCCCCGTAGGGGGGCATCAGCCCCAGCATTTT. Amino acids: CASSPVGGHQPQHF.